A selection of T cell receptor beta chains follows, all from one sample in a study of blood T cell repertoires in COVID-19. The repertoire was sequenced with immunoSEQ multiplex PCR; TCRdb's copy has only in-frame clones and lacks some. The data hold around 270,000 clones, with around 85% observed a single time. The sequenced material came from PBMCs or T cells enriched from blood (not recorded which). The receptors shown here come from a woman in her twenties or thirties who had recovered from COVID-19. Each CDR3 is given with its conserved first and last residue. The D gene is left open where the match is weak. Clone size is stated in some rows and not others, as once, few, many or a class when expanded.

>few|TRBJ1-2|TRBV28|TRBD1
CASSLGQAEGYGYTF
TGTGCCAGCAGTTTGGGACAGGCGGAGGGCTATGGCTACACCTTC
>.|TRBJ2-5|TRBV6-2/TRBV6-3|TRBD1
CASSYLTGVRTQYF
TGTGCCAGCAGTTACCTGACAGGGGTGAGGACCCAGTACTTC
>.|TRBJ1-3|TRBV13|.
CASSLGQEGLSGNTIYF
TGTGCCAGCAGCTTAGGCCAAGAGGGTCTATCTGGAAACACCATATATTTT
>.|TRBJ2-2|TRBV15|.
CATSRASKGHFTGELFF
TGTGCCACCAGCAGAGCGTCTAAGGGACATTTCACCGGGGAGCTGTTTTTT
>.|TRBJ1-2|TRBV6-5|.
CASTKAADGPYGYTF
TGTGCCAGCACCAAGGCGGCCGATGGTCCCTATGGCTACACCTTC
>.|TRBJ2-7|TRBV4-2|.
CASSQEFGEGEQYF
TGTGCCAGCAGCCAAGAGTTCGGGGAAGGGGAGCAGTACTTC
>.|TRBJ1-2|TRBV6-5|.
CATRRGARGYTF
TGTGCCACTCGTCGGGGGGCGCGTGGCTACACCTTC
>.|TRBJ2-5|TRBV28|.
CASSLSGLETQYF
TGTGCCAGCAGTTTATCGGGGTTAGAGACCCAGTACTTC
>.|TRBJ2-2|TRBV27|.
CASSIRVAGELFF
TGTGCCAGCAGCATCAGGGTGGCCGGGGAGCTGTTTTTT
>once|TRBJ1-5|TRBV11-2|.
CASSLDRVNQPQHF
TGTGCCAGCAGCTTAGACAGGGTGAATCAGCCCCAGCATTTT
>.|TRBJ1-1|TRBV5-1|.
CASSLETGRSKAFF
TGCGCCAGCAGCTTGGAAACAGGTAGATCGAAAGCTTTCTTT
>.|TRBJ1-5|TRBV9|.
CASSAGENQPQHF
TGTGCCAGCAGCGCCGGGGAGAATCAGCCCCAGCATTTT
>.|TRBJ1-6|TRBV9|.
CASSVDASPLHF
TGTGCCAGCAGCGTAGACGCGTCACCCCTCCACTTT
>.|TRBJ1-2|TRBV3-1/TRBV3-2|.
CASSQGGGALGYTF
TGTGCCAGCAGCCAAGGGGGAGGGGCGCTTGGCTACACCTTC
>.|TRBJ2-7|TRBV5-4|.
CASSFSGSLYEQYF
TGTGCCAGCAGCTTTAGCGGAAGCCTCTACGAGCAGTACTTC
>.|TRBJ1-6|TRBV19|TRBD1
CASSTPTGRYSITLHF
TGTGCCAGTAGTACCCCGACAGGGCGATACTCCATCACCCTCCACTTT
>.|TRBJ2-5|TRBV30|.
CAWSSGFQETQYF
TGTGCCTGGAGTTCAGGGTTCCAAGAGACCCAGTACTTC
>.|TRBJ1-2|TRBV5-1|.
CASSLGIGEAGLGYTF
TGCGCCAGCAGCTTGGGAATCGGGGAGGCAGGGCTTGGCTACACCTTC
>.|TRBJ2-1|TRBV6-5|.
CARVREDWYNEQFF
TGTGCCAGAGTAAGGGAGGATTGGTACAATGAGCAGTTCTTC
>.|TRBJ2-5|TRBV28|TRBD2
CASSFEGGPDQETQYF
TGTGCCAGCAGTTTTGAGGGAGGGCCCGATCAAGAGACCCAGTACTTC
>.|TRBJ1-2|TRBV5-6|.
CASSYSYGYTF
TGTGCCAGCAGCTACAGCTATGGCTACACCTTC